This passage covers 3 T cell receptor beta chains from one sample sequenced in a study of identifying expanded T cells in peripheral blood (dated by TCRdb to the late 2010s). Libraries were made using the immunoSEQ multiplex PCR assay. TCRdb retrieved this table from immuneACCESS and kept in-frame rearrangements only. Not all clones are present; in checked studies, unresolved V genes account for under half, and no reason is known for the remainder. Here the sample has some 130,000 clones; 70% to 90% occur a single time. Of the sample, approximately 8% is held by the ten largest clones. The sample comprised blood. The receptors originated from a person aged 18 to 75 in good health.

The CDR3 DNA reads TGTGCCTGGAGGGCAGGCTTTGGAAACACCATATATTTT. Protein product: CAWRAGFGNTIYF. The chain is built from TRBV30 and TRBJ1-3; no clear D gene. The CDR3 is 13 residues long. Between the trimmed V and J ends, which lost 3 bases and 3 bases, there was a span of 9 bases. The germline V gene encodes CDR1 GTSNPN and CDR2 SVGIG (reference sequence).

The rearrangement joins TRBV7-3 to TRBJ2-1; D not certain. Germline V lookup: CDR1 SGHTA, CDR2 FQGTGA. This CDR3 has 13 residues. Trimming stripped 4 bases from V and 1 base from J, with 5 bases between. CDR3 residues: CASSSTSYNEQFF. In DNA form, the CDR3 reads TGTGCCAGCAGCTCGACTTCCTACAATGAGCAGTTCTTC. The full variable domain, completed using reference TRBV7-3 and TRBJ2-1, is GAGVSQTPSNKVTEKGKYVELRCDPISGHTALYWYRQSLGQGPEFLIYFQGTGAADDSGLPNDRFFAVRPEGSVSTLKIQRTERGDSAVYLCASSSTSYNEQFFGPGTRLTVL.

The genes are TRBV28 and TRBJ2-5, with a weak D call TRBD1 (6 bases). V lost 10 bases and J 1 base, leaving 13 bases between the germline ends. CDR3 length: 13 residues. Germline values: CDR1 MDHEN, CDR2 SYDVKM. The DNA of the CDR3 is TGTGCCACCGCTCGGGACACCCAAGAGACCCAGTACTTC. This sequence encodes CATARDTQETQYF.